The 25 T cell receptor beta chains below all came from one sample that was sequenced in a study of OX40 agonist ivuxolimab in advanced cancers. The protocol was immunoSEQ multiplex PCR, while the TCRdb copy is restricted to in-frame clones and leaves out a portion. Of 60,000 to 80,000 clones listed, roughly 88% are singletons. The sample here was CD4+ or CD8+ T cells sorted from blood, taken in a trial of the OX40 agonist ivuxolimab. These receptors originate from an adult with an advanced solid tumor such as melanoma, head and neck, liver or kidney cancer.

The chain is built from TRBV11-3 and TRBJ2-5, with 7 positions matching TRBD2. The V segment lost 2 bases and the J segment 4 bases; nucleotides outside the gene matches: 10. Germline V gives CDR1 SGHNT, CDR2 YENEEA. The length of the CDR3 is 16 residues. The CDR3 loop reads CASSLFGGTGGETQYF. The DNA of the CDR3 is TGTGCCAGCAGCTTATTTGGGGGAACGGGAGGAGAGACCCAGTACTTC.

Points on this clone: Different DNA sequences within this sample yield the same CDR3. The chain is built from TRBV9 and TRBJ2-1; TRBD2 matches at 7 bases. CDR1 SGDLS and CDR2 YYNGEE come from the germline V gene. The junction had 0 bases not matched to a gene; V was cut back by 0 bases and J by 0 bases. CDR3 length: 15 amino acids. The DNA of the CDR3 is TGTGCCAGCAGCGTAGCGGGGGGCTCCTACAATGAGCAGTTCTTC. Its translation is CASSVAGGSYNEQFF.

The V and J genes are TRBV6-1 and TRBJ2-7, with D possibly matching TRBD2 (5 bases). Germline CDR1 is MNHNS and CDR2 is SASEGT. V was cut by 4 bases and J by 2 bases, with 12 bases left in between. The CDR3 contains 14 residues. The CDR3 region is CASSVNGNTYEQYF. In DNA, the CDR3 is TGTGCCAGCAGTGTGAACGGGAACACCTACGAGCAGTACTTC.

V usage is TRBV28 and J usage is TRBJ1-2, with 9 bases that match TRBD1. Trimming removed 3 bases from V and 1 base from J; junction bases left unmatched: 3. CDR1 is MDHEN, CDR2 SYDVKM, per germline. The length of the CDR3 is 15 residues. The CDR3 DNA reads as TGTGCCAGCAGTTTGTGGGACAGGGATAACTATGGCTACACCTTC. It codes for CASSLWDRDNYGYTF.

This chain links TRBV5-5 with TRBJ2-3; 8 positions agree with TRBD2. The V and J ends lost 5 bases and 1 base, in that order; junction bases with no gene match: 9. CDR3 size: 16 residues. CDR1 is SGHKS and CDR2 is YYEKEE in the germline V gene (reference sequence). The CDR3 here is CASSSLAGARTDTQYF. The DNA of the CDR3 is TGTGCCAGCAGTTCCCTAGCGGGCGCTCGCACAGATACGCAGTATTTT.

About this clone: This sample also contains other DNA sequences that code for the same CDR3. The chain has TRBV28 and TRBJ2-1, with 9 bases aligning to TRBD1. J gave up 4 bases and V 2 bases, and 3 bases lay outside the gene matches. The CDR3 totals 15 residues. Germline V gene sequence: CDR1 MDHEN, CDR2 SYDVKM. The DNA for the CDR3 is TGTGCCAGCAGTTTAACCGGGACAGGGTACAATGAGCAGTTCTTC. This sequence encodes CASSLTGTGYNEQFF.

The CDR3: CAIQRAGGQGRNGYTF. DNA for the CDR3: TGTGCCATCCAGAGGGCTGGTGGACAGGGGAGAAATGGCTACACCTTC. The J gene is TRBJ1-2, the V gene TRBV10-3; 9 bases map to TRBD1. With 8 bases clipped from V and 6 bases from J, the junction kept 16 bases outside the gene matches. The CDR3 contains 16 residues. Looked up from germline, CDR1 is ENHRY and CDR2 is SYGVKD.

This clone was found once. The chain carries TRBV25-1 and TRBJ2-1, with D unclear. Germline CDR1 and CDR2: MGHDK and SYGVNS. The length of the CDR3 is 14 residues. V was clipped by 4 bases and J by 3 bases, with 10 bases between them. CDR3 protein: CASSGPNVYNEQFF. CDR3 in DNA: TGTGCCAGCAGTGGCCCTAACGTCTACAATGAGCAGTTCTTC.

The rearrangement links TRBV10-3 to TRBJ2-5, with 8 nucleotides matching TRBD2. The CDR3 extends over 15 amino acids. With V trimmed by 7 bases and J by 2 bases, 9 bases remained unmatched. Germline V lookup: CDR1 ENHRY, CDR2 SYGVKD. The CDR3 region has the DNA TGTGCCATCAAGGTCGCGGCTAGCGGGCAAGAGACCCAGTACTTC. Protein: CAIKVAASGQETQYF.

This clone was observed a single time. The chain recombines TRBV27 with TRBJ2-7, with 12 bases fitting TRBD2. The CDR3 sequence is 16 residues long. Germline V gene data show CDR1 as MNHEY and CDR2 as SMNVEV (reference sequence). V dropped 6 bases and J dropped 5; count of bases not matched to a gene: 11. The CDR3 is CASRPITSGRTHEQYF. The CDR3 DNA sequence: TGTGCCAGCAGACCCATAACTAGCGGGAGGACTCACGAGCAGTACTTC.

This clone was observed a handful of times. The rearrangement uses TRBV18 and TRBJ1-3; D not certain. This CDR3 contains 13 residues. Trimming cost V 6 bases and J 8 bases, with 14 bases left between them. Looked up from germline, CDR1 is KGHSH and CDR2 is LQKENI. The CDR3 here is CASSQLTWDTIYF. CDR3 nucleotides: TGTGCCAGCTCGCAGTTAACATGGGACACCATATATTTT.

The chain joins TRBV7-3 to TRBJ2-3; no definite D call. Trimming removed 1 base from V and 6 bases from J, with 11 bases in between. This CDR3 is 14 amino acids long. CDR1 SGHTA and CDR2 FQGTGA come from the germline V gene. The CDR3 sequence: CASSLKTTDDTQYF. For the CDR3, the DNA is TGTGCCAGCAGCTTAAAGACAACCGATGATACGCAGTATTTT.

The chain combines TRBV28 with TRBJ2-7, with D tentatively TRBD2 (6 bases). The V end lost 5 bases, the J end lost 2 bases, and 13 bases lay between the germline ends. This CDR3 comprises 14 residues. Germline V gives CDR1 MDHEN, CDR2 SYDVKM. CDR3 sequence: CASSPGSWAYEQYF. For the CDR3, the DNA is TGTGCCAGCAGTCCCGGGAGCTGGGCCTACGAGCAGTACTTC. Based on the CDR3 plus reference TRBV28 and TRBJ2-7, the full variable domain is DVKVTQSSRYLVKRTGEKVFLECVQDMDHENMFWYRQDPGLGLRLIYFSYDVKMKEKGDIPEGYSVSREKKERFSLILESASTNQTSMYLCASSPGSWAYEQYFGPGTRLTVT.

Regarding this clone: A much larger clonotype is one base distant, so this may be a read error. The same CDR3 arises from other DNA sequences in this sample as well. J is TRBJ1-2 and V is TRBV6-1; 7 positions match TRBD1. V trimming: 1 base; J trimming: 5 bases; junction bases outside the gene matches: 4. This CDR3 has 14 amino acids. Germline CDR1 is MNHNS and CDR2 is SASEGT. CDR3 DNA sequence: TGTGCCAGCAGTGAAGGGAACAGGGGTTATGGCTACACCTTC. This sequence encodes CASSEGNRGYGYTF.

The rearrangement uses TRBV5-1 and TRBJ2-7, with 8 bases matching TRBD1. Germline V gene sequence: CDR1 SGHRS, CDR2 YFSETQ. CDR3 length: 15 residues. V trimming: 4 bases; J trimming: 0 bases; junction bases outside the gene matches: 6. The CDR3 nucleotides read TGCGCCAGCAGCCTGGATGGACAGGGCTCCTACGAGCAGTACTTC. It encodes CASSLDGQGSYEQYF.

This sequence joins TRBV27 and TRBJ1-5; D uncertain. The CDR3 has 14 residues. Germline V gives CDR1 MNHEY, CDR2 SMNVEV (reference sequence). The V end lost 5 bases, the J end lost 0 bases, and 8 bases lay between the germline ends. The CDR3 spells CASSIGLSNQPQHF. The DNA for the CDR3 is TGTGCCAGCAGTATAGGGCTTAGCAATCAGCCCCAGCATTTT.

The chain couples TRBV28 to TRBJ1-1; the D is unclear. Germline V gene sequence: CDR1 MDHEN, CDR2 SYDVKM. Trimming took off 4 bases at V and 0 bases at J, with 12 bases between the two ends. This CDR3 comprises 15 residues. CDR3 in amino acids: CASSSTVTMNTEAFF. DNA of the CDR3: TGTGCCAGCAGTTCGACCGTCACCATGAACACTGAAGCTTTCTTT. Variable domain in full (rest from reference TRBV28 and TRBJ1-1): DVKVTQSSRYLVKRTGEKVFLECVQDMDHENMFWYRQDPGLGLRLIYFSYDVKMKEKGDIPEGYSVSREKKERFSLILESASTNQTSMYLCASSSTVTMNTEAFFGQGTRLTVV.

This clone was seen a handful of times. V usage is TRBV5-4 and J usage is TRBJ1-5; D gene unclear. This CDR3 spans 13 amino acids. Trimming cost V 0 bases and J 8 bases, with 9 bases left between them. The germline V gene has CDR1 SGHNT and CDR2 YYREEE (reference sequence). This chain's CDR3 is CASSLDPIEPQHF. The CDR3 DNA reads TGTGCCAGCAGCTTGGACCCTATCGAGCCCCAGCATTTT.

This CDR3 reads CASSATTGSYEQYF. DNA of the CDR3: TGTGCCAGCAGTGCCACGACAGGGTCCTACGAGCAGTACTTC. The chain joins TRBV6-1 to TRBJ2-5; 7 bases line up with TRBD1. Near its end, the DNA agrees better with TRBJ2-7, so the J call may be wrong. Germline V gene lookup returns CDR1 MNHNS and CDR2 SASEGT. The CDR3 length is 14 residues.

The rearrangement uses TRBV7-6 and TRBJ2-1; D is uncertain. Germline V lookup: CDR1 SGHVS, CDR2 FNYEAQ. Trimming took 1 base from V and 7 from J, leaving 2 bases between them. This CDR3 spans 11 amino acids. The CDR3 coding sequence is TGTGCCAGCAGCTTAGAAAATGAGCAGTTCTTC. Its protein is CASSLENEQFF. Complete variable domain (other parts from reference TRBV7-6 and TRBJ2-1): GAGVSQSPRYKVTKRGQDVALRCDPISGHVSLYWYRQALGQGPEFLTYFNYEAQQDKSGLPNDRFSAERPEGSISTLTIQRTEQRDSAMYRCASSLENEQFFGPGTRLTVL.

The V and J genes are TRBV9 and TRBJ2-7; a possible D gene is TRBD1 (5 bases). CDR1 and CDR2 (germline): SGDLS, YYNGEE. Trimming pared 4 bases from V and 0 bases from J, leaving 11 bases between. This CDR3 contains 14 residues. DNA of the CDR3: TGTGCCAGCAGCCAGGGTCCGAGCTCCTACGAGCAGTACTTC. Encoded protein: CASSQGPSSYEQYF.

The V gene is TRBV6-5, the J gene TRBJ2-7; 9 nucleotides line up with TRBD2. This CDR3 is built from 14 residues. From germline, CDR1 is MNHEY and CDR2 SVGAGI. J gave up 7 bases and V 4 bases, and 8 bases lay outside the gene matches. CDR3 protein: CASSSTREGGEQYF. The DNA for the CDR3 is TGTGCCAGCAGTTCCACGCGGGAGGGGGGGGAGCAGTACTTC.

This clone was seen more than once but under ten times. The chain links TRBV11-2 to TRBJ1-1; TRBD1 might be the D (5 bases). This CDR3 comprises 16 residues. Germline V CDR1 and CDR2: SGHAT, FQNNGV. With 1 base removed from V and 0 bases from J, the gap between germline ends came to 12 bases. CDR3 in amino acids: CASSLGTSTMNTEAFF. In DNA form, the CDR3 reads TGTGCCAGCAGCTTAGGGACATCTACTATGAACACTGAAGCTTTCTTT.

The rearrangement links TRBV28 to TRBJ1-2; D not resolved. CDR1 and CDR2 (germline): MDHEN, SYDVKM. The V end was cut by 3 bases, the J end by 4 bases, with 6 bases between. The CDR3 spans 12 residues. Here the CDR3 DNA reads TGTGCCAGCAGTTTTGACGGCTATGGCTACACCTTC. Its translation: CASSFDGYGYTF.

The CDR3 DNA sequence: TGTGCCAGCAGCCGGGACAAGGTCACCTACGAGCAGTACTTC. Protein sequence: CASSRDKVTYEQYF. The chain combines TRBV5-6 with TRBJ2-7, with a possible D match to TRBD1 (6 bases). The germline V gene has CDR1 SGHDT and CDR2 YYEEEE. Trimming took 4 bases from V and 2 from J, leaving 13 bases between them. The CDR3 runs to 14 residues. Full variable domain (missing parts from reference TRBV5-6 and TRBJ2-7): DAGVTQSPTHLIKTRGQQVTLRCSPKSGHDTVSWYQQALGQGPQFIFQYYEEEERQRGNFPDRFSGHQFPNYSSELNVNALLLGDSALYLCASSRDKVTYEQYFGPGTRLTVT.